The clone carrying this T cell receptor (beta chain) was counted between two and nine times. The data were obtained in a study of response to subunit inactivated influenza vaccine. Germline V CDR1 and CDR2: MNHEY, SVGEGT. The CDR3 length is 15 residues. Germline trimming cut 4 bases from V and 10 bases from J; bases unmatched to any gene: 13. TCRdb re-called the RT-PCR reads with MiXCR, one entry per CDR3 protein. The repertoire holds about 570,000 distinct CDR3 sequences, with approximately 11% as singletons. These sequences were also reported in another study, on T cells expressing NK-cell markers. That study reports: Beta-chain TCR cDNA was generated via 5'RACE template switching with UMIs. Sorted T-cell subsets CD3+CD56+NKG2C+, CD3+CD56+NKG2C- and CD3+CD56-NKG2C+ were TCR beta-sequenced. Seven donors tested HCMV-seropositive and one tested seronegative among the eight sequenced. T cells sorted in several experiments were restricted to alpha-beta TCR T cells by an anti-gamma-delta TCR antibody.

The source of this sequence is a man aged 50 to 59 who received an inactivated influenza vaccine. The starting material was PBMCs from blood, obtained on the day of vaccination. The rearrangement uses TRBV6-2 or TRBV6-3 and TRBJ2-1; 7 bases agree with TRBD2. The DNA of the CDR3 is TGTGCCAGCAGTTCGACTAGCCACCAGACTGACGAGCAGTTCTTC. Amino acid sequence: CASSSTSHQTDEQFF.